The present entry profiles one TCR beta chain with its context. Germline CDR1 LNHDA, CDR2 SQIVND (reference sequence). The ends lost 3 bases at V and 0 bases at J; junction bases unmatched: 3. The CDR3 consists of 15 residues. Method: immunoSEQ multiplex PCR; TCRdb's copy keeps in-frame clones and lacks some. The data show 9,500 to 15,000 clones, 85% to 90% seen once. The source of the sample is a study of T cell changes during pregnancy in multiple sclerosis. Sample: CD8+ T cells from peripheral blood mononuclear cells, taken in the second trimester of pregnancy. The chain recombines TRBV19 with TRBJ2-3, with 7 positions matching TRBD2. The TCR sequence derives from a female donor in good health, enrolled as a control in a pregnancy study. The CDR3 loop is CASSIGGGSTDTQYF. The CDR3 DNA sequence: TGTGCCAGTAGTATTGGGGGGGGGAGCACAGATACGCAGTATTTT.